A single sample gave rise to the 6 T cell receptor beta chains below, sequenced in a study of T-cell memory formation after mild COVID-19. One entry per CDR3 protein, called by TCRdb with MiXCR from the 5' RACE reads. Among about 360,000 distinct CDR3 sequences, 13% to 15% were seen once, and the ten largest hold around a fifth. Sequencing was done on a sample of PBMCs or a T cell subset sorted from them (not recorded which). The receptors were sampled from a man between 18 and 35 years old who had mild COVID-19 (a few samples of this study predate the infection). Cell type and time point are not known.

V and J are TRBV6-1 and TRBJ1-1; no reliable D call. V dropped 6 bases and J dropped 1 base, with 9 bases sitting between them. The CDR3 contains 13 residues. Germline V gene lookup returns CDR1 MNHNS and CDR2 SASEGT. Here the CDR3 reads CASRPTPNTEAFF. The CDR3 region has the DNA TGTGCCAGCAGACCCACACCGAACACTGAAGCTTTCTTT.

The chain employs TRBV23-1 and TRBJ2-2; D ambiguous. TRBV23-1 is an open reading frame, and its role is uncertain. The CDR3 extends over 14 amino acids. The V end was cut by 7 bases, the J end by 1 base, with 10 bases between. The CDR3 is CASKTEWNTGELFF. The CDR3, as DNA: TGCGCCAGCAAGACCGAATGGAACACCGGGGAGCTGTTTTTT.

The chain recombines TRBV6-5 with TRBJ2-7; tentatively, D is TRBD1 or TRBD2 (5 bases each). CDR1 is MNHEY, CDR2 SVGAGI, per germline. The CDR3 loop spans 13 amino acids. V gave up 3 bases and J gave up 4 bases, with 10 bases separating them. CDR3 amino acids: CASSYRGGYEQYV. CDR3 coding DNA: TGTGCCAGCAGTTATCGTGGGGGATACGAGCAGTACGTC.

This clonotype occurred many times. The rearrangement links TRBV7-3 to TRBJ2-3, with TRBD1 matching 9 bases. Germline values: CDR1 SGHTA, CDR2 FQGTGA. The CDR3 sequence is 14 residues long. J gave up 4 bases and V 3 bases, and 2 bases lay outside the gene matches. The CDR3 region is CASSFGTGPDTQYF. The CDR3 region has the DNA TGTGCCAGCAGCTTCGGGACAGGGCCAGATACGCAGTATTTT.

The V and J genes are TRBV5-1 and TRBJ2-1; D possibly matches TRBD1 or TRBD2 (5 bases each). With 5 bases removed from V and 6 bases from J, the gap between germline ends came to 9 bases. The CDR3 runs to 12 residues. Per the germline V gene, CDR1 is SGHRS and CDR2 is YFSETQ. CDR3 protein: CASRPGLNEQFF. The CDR3 coding sequence is TGCGCCAGCAGGCCGGGGCTCAATGAGCAGTTCTTC.

This chain connects TRBV5-1 to TRBJ1-6, with a weak D call TRBD1 (5 bases). CDR1 SGHRS and CDR2 YFSETQ come from the germline V gene. This CDR3 region has 15 residues. The ends were cut back, 0 bases at V and 10 bases at J, with 14 bases in the middle. CDR3 sequence reads: CASSLAQVRGSPLHF. In nucleotides, the CDR3 is TGCGCCAGCAGCTTGGCGCAGGTGAGGGGATCACCCCTCCACTTT. The variable domain in full, completed from reference TRBV5-1 and TRBJ1-6, reads KAGVTQTPRYLIKTRGQQVTLSCSPISGHRSVSWYQQTPGQGLQFLFEYFSETQRNKGNFPGRFSGRQFSNSRSEMNVSTLELGDSALYLCASSLAQVRGSPLHFGNGTRLTVT.